The 24 T cell receptor beta chains presented below share a single source sample, sequenced in a study of tumor-infiltrating lymphocytes in primary liver carcinoma. Researchers generated TCR beta cDNA from roughly 520 ng of total RNA, relying on a constant-region primer. Three nested multiplex PCR rounds, a slightly modified ARM-PCR, produced the libraries for TCR beta. Forward primers for TRBV1-TRBV30 and a C-beta reverse primer served the first two PCR rounds, at around 11 cycles each. From the multiplex PCR reads, TCRdb called clonotypes with MiXCR, one entry per CDR3 protein. The sample yields roughly 330,000 distinct CDR3 sequences, almost 65% seen once. RNA isolated from unsorted whole blood supplied the blood RNA, with germline DNA also extracted. Material for sequencing was peripheral blood. The receptors shown here come from a man aged 40-50 years with primary liver carcinoma and hepatitis B virus infection.

This clonotype was counted many times. The chain employs TRBV11-2 and TRBJ2-1, with D unclear. V was trimmed by 2 bases and J by 9 bases, leaving 11 bases between them. Germline CDR1 is SGHAT and CDR2 is FQNNGV. This CDR3 has 13 residues. The CDR3 loop is CASSLISMSEQFF. DNA for the CDR3: TGTGCCAGCAGCTTAATCAGTATGTCTGAGCAGTTCTTC.

V usage is TRBV11-3 and J usage is TRBJ2-2; D is possibly TRBD1 or TRBD2 (5 bases each). CDR1 and CDR2 from the germline V gene are SGHNT and YENEEA. The CDR3 extends over 18 amino acids. The ends were cut back, 5 bases at V and 6 bases at J, with 25 bases in the middle. The CDR3 protein is CASSTNTFGTSSAGELFF. The CDR3 DNA is TGTGCCAGCAGCACCAATACGTTCGGGACCTCGTCCGCCGGGGAGCTGTTTTTT.

The chain joins TRBV6-5 to TRBJ2-2; 12 bases map to TRBD2. The CDR3 is made up of 18 amino acids. After removal of 6 bases from V and 4 bases from J, the junction contained 12 bases not matched to a gene. Germline V gives CDR1 MNHEY, CDR2 SVGAGI. The CDR3 DNA reads as TGTGCCAGCAGCCGGGGGCTAGCGGGAGGGCCCGGCACCGGGGAGCTGTTTTTT. This gives the protein CASSRGLAGGPGTGELFF.

A note on this clonotype: At one boundary the junction diverges from the germline segment, which might be a read error. DNA for the CDR3: TGTGCCAGCAACTTAGGTGGGGTCCGGGGGTACGGGCAGTACTTC. Its protein is CASNLGGVRGYGQYF. The chain combines TRBV11-2 with TRBJ2-7; TRBD2 might be the D (6 bases). CDR1 SGHAT and CDR2 FQNNGV come from the germline V gene. This CDR3 is 15 amino acids long.

Turning to this clonotype: Likely a read error: the CDR3 ends without its conserved phenylalanine or tryptophan. The chain combines TRBV29-1 with TRBJ2-5, with D maybe TRBD1 (5 bases). This CDR3 has 12 amino acids. The germline V gene encodes CDR1 SQVTM and CDR2 ANQGSEA. CDR3 loop: CSVEGHQETQYL. DNA for the CDR3: TGCAGCGTTGAGGGGCACCAAGAAACCCAGTACTTA.

This clonotype was seen just once. This may be a read error, as it is one base from a much larger clone. This sequence joins TRBV6-1 and TRBJ2-1; the D gene is possibly TRBD1 (7 bases). The CDR3 totals 15 residues. Germline V gene sequence: CDR1 MNHNS, CDR2 SASEGT. DNA for the CDR3: TGTTCCAGCCCCGTAAACAGGGGACTCTACAATGAGCAGTTCTTC. Its translation is CSSPVNRGLYNEQFF.

As regards this clonotype: One end of the junction varies from germline; a read error may be responsible. CDR3 region: CANTIDGDTEALF. CDR3 in DNA: TGTGCCAACACCATCGACGGGGACACTGAAGCTTTATTT. The J gene is TRBJ1-1, the V gene TRBV7-9, with D possibly being TRBD1 (6 bases). CDR1 is SEHNR and CDR2 is FQNEAQ in the germline V gene (reference sequence). CDR3 length equals 13 residues.

V gene TRBV11-2 combines with J gene TRBJ2-1; TRBD2 agrees at 10 bases. The end of the DNA is better explained by TRBJ2-7, so the J call may be wrong. The germline V gene has CDR1 SGHAT and CDR2 FQNNGV. This CDR3 is built from 21 residues. The CDR3: CASSSARASGRSISSYNEQYF. The CDR3 nucleotides are TGTGCCAGCAGCTCAGCCAGGGCTAGCGGGAGATCCATAAGCTCCTACAATGAGCAGTACTTC.

This clonotype was observed many times. This chain uses TRBV12-3 or TRBV12-4 with TRBJ2-2; 9 nucleotides line up with TRBD1. Trimming removed 6 bases from V and 4 bases from J; junction bases left unmatched: 6. This CDR3 contains 15 residues. CDR3 loop: CASRRGTGITGELFF. The CDR3 DNA reads as TGTGCCAGCAGGAGGGGGACAGGGATCACCGGGGAGCTGTTTTTT.

This clonotype has a count of ten or more. The chain employs TRBV4-1 and TRBJ1-2; possibly TRBD1 for D (6 bases). This CDR3 has 15 amino acids. The germline CDR1 and CDR2 sequences are MGHRA and YSYEKL. Between the trimmed V and J ends, which lost 0 bases and 3 bases, there was a span of 11 bases. CDR3 residues: CASSQEGAYDYGYTF. The DNA of the CDR3 is TGCGCCAGCAGCCAAGAGGGGGCGTATGACTATGGCTACACCTTC.

In the case of this clonotype: The conserved closing phenylalanine or tryptophan is absent in this CDR3, likely reflecting a read error. It is unclear where the CDR3 begins or ends on the DNA, so no DNA is shown, and the CDR3 is as TCRdb lists it. This chain uses TRBV29-1 with TRBJ2-1. CDR1 is SQVTM and CDR2 is ANQGSEA in the germline V gene. Including both end residues, the CDR3 is 15 amino acids long. CDR3 amino acids: CSVEGDSGAPFPRFL.

This clonotype was detected ten times or more. The J gene is TRBJ2-1, the V gene TRBV11-2; 7 nucleotides align to TRBD2. Losses at the gene ends were 1 base for V and 7 bases for J; bases not matched to a gene: 7. The CDR3 is 15 amino acids. Germline CDR1 is SGHAT and CDR2 is FQNNGV. The CDR3 region has the DNA TGTGCCAGCAGCTTAGGGGGGGGTGCGTTGAATGAGCAGTTCTTC. This encodes CASSLGGGALNEQFF. The complete variable domain, with remaining parts taken from reference TRBV11-2 and TRBJ2-1, reads EAGVAQSPRYKIIEKRQSVAFWCNPISGHATLYWYQQILGQGPKLLIQFQNNGVVDDSQLPKDRFSAERLKGVDSTLKIQPAKLEDSAVYLCASSLGGGALNEQFFGPGTRLTVL.

About this clonotype itself: A much larger clone differs by one base, so this may be a read error. V usage is TRBV10-3 and J usage is TRBJ2-5, with D hard to call. V was shortened by 8 bases and J by 0 bases, with 10 bases between the two germline ends. The CDR3 contains 13 residues. CDR1 is ENHRY, CDR2 SYGVKD, per germline. Written as DNA, the CDR3 is TGTGCCATCGCAAAGGCGAACCAAGAGACCCAGTACTTC. Amino acid sequence: CAIAKANQETQYF.

The chain is built from TRBV11-3 and TRBJ2-1; D uncertain. The V and J ends lost 7 bases and 10 bases respectively, with 17 bases between them. The CDR3 is 13 amino acids. The germline V gene encodes CDR1 SGHNT and CDR2 YENEEA. The CDR3 sequence: CASNPVSEGEQFF. CDR3 DNA: TGTGCCAGCAACCCCGTGAGTGAAGGGGAGCAGTTCTTC.

The rearrangement links TRBV11-3 to TRBJ1-1; no reliable D call. Germline V gene sequence: CDR1 SGHNT, CDR2 YENEEA. The germline V and J ends were trimmed by 5 bases and 5 bases, with 18 bases remaining between them. The CDR3 extends over 15 amino acids. The DNA of the CDR3 is TGTGCCAGCAGCCTACTGGTCGACTCGAATACTGAAGCTTTCTTT. Translation gives CASSLLVDSNTEAFF.

Note on this clonotype: Since no conserved phenylalanine or tryptophan closes the CDR3, a read error is the likely cause. The chain combines TRBV28 with TRBJ2-3, with unresolved D. Trimming stripped 3 bases from V and 6 bases from J, with 4 bases between. CDR3 length: 11 amino acids. Germline V gene lookup returns CDR1 MDHEN and CDR2 SYDVKM. The CDR3 nucleotides are TGTGCCAGCAGTTTGAGGGATACGCAGTATCTT. This encodes CASSLRDTQYL.

This clonotype has just one count. V gene TRBV6-6 combines with J gene TRBJ2-4; 9 bases agree with TRBD2. J lost 0 bases, V lost 3 bases, and 12 bases had no gene match. CDR1 MNHNY and CDR2 SVGAGI come from the germline V gene (reference sequence). The CDR3 runs 19 residues. The CDR3 spells CASSYRGAAGGIAKNIQYF. CDR3 nucleotides: TGTGCCAGCAGTTATCGAGGGGCCGCGGGGGGGATAGCCAAAAACATTCAGTACTTC.

Comment on this clonotype: Since a much larger clone is just one base distant, this may be a read error. The gene calls are TRBV5-1 and TRBJ2-7; TRBD1 might be the D (5 bases). The CDR3 has 14 residues. In germline, CDR1 is SGHRS, CDR2 YFSETQ. The CDR3 loop is CASSVQASSYDQYF. Here the CDR3 DNA reads TGCGCCAGCAGCGTACAGGCATCCTCCTACGACCAGTACTTC. Full variable domain (remainder filled in from reference TRBV5-1 and TRBJ2-7): KAGVTQTPRYLIKTRGQQVTLSCSPISGHRSVSWYQQTPGQGLQFLFEYFSETQRNKGNFPGRFSGRQFSNSRSEMNVSTLELGDSALYLCASSVQASSYDQYFGPGTRLTVT.

There are a few counts of this clonotype. The chain recombines TRBV6-2 or TRBV6-3 with TRBJ1-1; D is ambiguous. The germline CDR1 and CDR2 sequences are MNHEY and SVGEGT. The V end was cut by 3 bases, the J end by 6 bases, with 8 bases between. The CDR3 contains 12 residues. The CDR3: CASSYGFAEAFF. In DNA, the CDR3 is TGTGCCAGCAGTTATGGATTCGCTGAAGCTTTCTTT.

This clonotype has just a few counts. V gene TRBV4-1 combines with J gene TRBJ2-1; 10 positions agree with TRBD2. In germline, CDR1 is MGHRA, CDR2 YSYEKL. The CDR3 is made up of 18 amino acids. Germline trimming cut 4 bases from V and 7 bases from J; bases unmatched to any gene: 16. For the CDR3, the DNA is TGCGCCAGCAGCCCCATCATCTTTACTAGCGGGAACAGGAATGAGCAGTTCTTC. Its translation: CASSPIIFTSGNRNEQFF.

This chain uses TRBV6-6 with TRBJ1-3; no firm D call. Trimming removed 9 bases from V and 3 bases from J, with 21 bases in between. The CDR3 has 16 residues. The V gene's germline CDR1 is MNHNY and CDR2 SVGAGI (reference sequence). CDR3 region: CARTSGGAQLGNTIYF. The CDR3 DNA reads as TGTGCCAGAACTTCCGGAGGCGCGCAGCTTGGAAACACCATATATTTT.

On this clonotype: A read error may account for a junction end that differs from germline. DNA of the CDR3: TGTGTCAGCAGCTCCAGTCGGGAGTACTCCTACGAGCACTACTTC. The encoded protein is CVSSSSREYSYEHYF. The gene calls are TRBV11-2 and TRBJ2-7, with a weak D call TRBD2 (6 bases). From germline, CDR1 is SGHAT and CDR2 FQNNGV. This CDR3 comprises 15 residues.

This clonotype was seen a single time. The conserved final phenylalanine or tryptophan is absent from the CDR3, which likely points to a read error. The chain is built from TRBV11-2 and TRBJ1-1; D ambiguous. V lost 10 bases to trimming and J lost 4 bases, with 10 bases between them. Germline-derived CDR1 and CDR2 are SGHAT and FQNNGV. There are 11 residues in the CDR3. CDR3 nucleotides: TGTGCCACCAGTTTAACCACTGAAGCTTTCTTA. Translated, it gives CATSLTTEAFL.

The rearrangement joins TRBV15 to TRBJ1-2; D perhaps matches TRBD1 (6 bases). Trimming took 3 bases from V and 8 from J, leaving 16 bases between them. CDR1 and CDR2 from the germline V gene are LNHNV and YYDKDF (reference sequence). The CDR3 has 14 amino acids. This CDR3 is CATSRTYGGAGYTF. CDR3 DNA sequence: TGTGCCACCAGCAGGACTTATGGGGGCGCGGGCTACACCTTC.